The 17 T cell receptor beta chains below come from one sample, sequenced in a study of blood T cell repertoires in COVID-19. Generated by immunoSEQ multiplex PCR, the TCRdb table keeps only in-frame clones and is missing some. The table records a few hundred thousand clones, more than 80% of them present only once. Sequencing input: peripheral blood. These receptors were taken from a woman aged 30 to 39 with COVID-19, enrolled during active disease.

The chain recombines TRBV30 with TRBJ1-5; D unresolved. Germline V gives CDR1 GTSNPN, CDR2 SVGIG (reference sequence). The CDR3 covers 12 residues. Trimming took 3 bases from V and 4 from J, leaving 7 bases between them. In DNA form, the CDR3 reads TGTGCCTGGAGCTTACAGAATCAGCCCCAGCATTTT. Its protein is CAWSLQNQPQHF.

The chain employs TRBV19 and TRBJ1-5; tentative D call: TRBD1 (6 bases). This CDR3 contains 15 residues. V lost 5 bases, J lost 3 bases, and 14 bases lay in between. Per the germline V gene, CDR1 is LNHDA and CDR2 is SQIVND (reference sequence). Written as DNA, the CDR3 is TGTGCCAGTAGTTTGGGAGGGGGGAACAATCAGCCCCAGCATTTT. It is translated as CASSLGGGNNQPQHF.

The chain joins TRBV19 to TRBJ1-2, with D possibly matching TRBD1 (6 bases). Germline values: CDR1 LNHDA, CDR2 SQIVND (reference sequence). V was clipped by 5 bases and J by 1 base, with 23 bases between them. There are 18 residues in the CDR3. DNA of the CDR3: TGTGCCAGTAGTGCCCTGGCCGGGACAAGCATACTTAACTATGGCTACACCTTC. Its translation: CASSALAGTSILNYGYTF.

The gene calls are TRBV7-3 and TRBJ2-1; D is possibly TRBD2 (6 bases). Germline V lookup: CDR1 SGHTA, CDR2 FQGTGA. This CDR3 is 15 amino acids long. Trimming removed 1 base from V and 2 bases from J, with 9 bases in between. CDR3 region: CASSLIGGTYNEQFF. The CDR3 bases are TGTGCCAGCAGCTTAATCGGCGGGACCTACAATGAGCAGTTCTTC.

This clone appeared once. V usage is TRBV2 and J usage is TRBJ2-1; 8 positions match TRBD2. Germline lookup yields CDR1 SNHLY and CDR2 FYNNEI. The CDR3 is 15 residues long. The J segment lost 7 bases and the V segment lost 1 base, leaving 6 bases of the junction unmatched. Here the CDR3 DNA reads TGTGCCAGCAGTGAAGAAGCGGGAGCCAGTAATGAGCAGTTCTTC. The encoded protein is CASSEEAGASNEQFF.

The chain couples TRBV12-3 or TRBV12-4 to TRBJ2-1; D is possibly TRBD1 (5 bases). The CDR3 extends over 12 amino acids. V shed 6 bases and J shed 9 bases, with 12 bases lying between them. CDR3 protein: CASRALRGEQFF. In DNA form, the CDR3 reads TGTGCCAGCAGGGCCCTTAGGGGTGAGCAGTTCTTC.

The chain carries TRBV3-1 (or the pseudogene TRBV3-2) and TRBJ1-1, with a possible D match to TRBD1 (6 bases). Germline V gene sequence: CDR1 LGHDT, CDR2 YNNKEL (reference sequence). V lost 2 bases to trimming and J lost 8 bases, with 12 bases between them. There are 13 residues in the CDR3. This CDR3 is CASSQRGGWEAFF. The DNA for the CDR3 is TGTGCCAGCAGCCAAAGGGGGGGGTGGGAAGCTTTCTTT.

CDR3 DNA: TGCAGTGCTAGTAGCGTACTAGCGGGACGCTACGAGCAGTACTTC. This codes for CSASSVLAGRYEQYF. V gene TRBV20-1 combines with J gene TRBJ2-7; TRBD2 matches 10 bases. The CDR3 is 15 amino acids. V shed 3 bases, J shed 3 bases, and the junction held 8 bases outside the gene matches. Germline CDR1 and CDR2: DFQATT and SNEGSKA (reference sequence).

The chain joins TRBV5-1 to TRBJ2-5, with TRBD2 matching over 10 bases. From germline, CDR1 is SGHRS and CDR2 YFSETQ. The CDR3 has 16 amino acids. J was trimmed by 5 bases and V by 2 bases; bases with no gene match: 9. The CDR3 spells CASSFGAGGPGETQYF. DNA for the CDR3: TGCGCCAGCAGCTTCGGAGCGGGAGGGCCCGGGGAGACCCAGTACTTC.

J is TRBJ1-6 and V is TRBV30; 8 bases are shared with TRBD1. The germline gives CDR1 GTSNPN, CDR2 SVGIG (reference sequence). The CDR3 spans 15 residues. J lost 8 bases, V lost 4 bases, and 10 bases had no gene match. Written as DNA, the CDR3 is TGTGCCTGGAACCGATACAGGGGGTCTGATTCACCCCTCCACTTT. Protein sequence: CAWNRYRGSDSPLHF. The full variable domain, with the rest looked up from reference TRBV30 and TRBJ1-6, is SQTIHQWPATLVQPVGSPLSLECTVEGTSNPNLYWYRQAAGRGLQLLFYSVGIGQISSEVPQNLSASRPQDRQFILSSKKLLLSDSGFYLCAWNRYRGSDSPLHFGNGTRLTVT.

The chain joins TRBV28 to TRBJ2-1, with D possibly being TRBD2 (6 bases). V gave up 6 bases and J gave up 9 bases, with 12 bases separating them. The germline V gene encodes CDR1 MDHEN and CDR2 SYDVKM. The CDR3 spans 12 residues. CDR3 nucleotide sequence: TGTGCCAGCAGACGGAGGGGAGCTGAGCAGTTCTTC. Translation: CASRRRGAEQFF.

The gene calls are TRBV9 and TRBJ2-2; TRBD1 aligns across 7 bases. Trimming took 2 bases from V and 6 from J; bases not matched to a gene: 1. Germline V gene sequence: CDR1 SGDLS, CDR2 YYNGEE. The CDR3 length is 13 residues. The CDR3 DNA is TGTGCCAGCAGCGTGACAGGGTCCGGGGAGCTGTTTTTT. Translating gives CASSVTGSGELFF.

The rearrangement uses TRBV28 and TRBJ1-1; D possibly corresponds to TRBD1 (6 bases). V shed 3 bases and J shed 1 base, with 9 bases lying between them. This CDR3 region has 14 residues. CDR1 and CDR2 (germline): MDHEN, SYDVKM. CDR3 sequence: CASSLIGGNTEAFF. The CDR3 nucleotides read TGTGCCAGCAGTTTGATAGGGGGGAACACTGAAGCTTTCTTT.

The V and J genes are TRBV5-1 and TRBJ1-2; 9 nucleotides agree with TRBD1. The CDR3 length is 16 residues. CDR1 SGHRS and CDR2 YFSETQ come from the germline V gene. V lost 0 bases to trimming and J lost 2 bases; unmatched junction nucleotides: 5. CDR3 nucleotides: TGCGCCAGCAGCTTGGCCTGGGACAGGGTGAACTATGGCTACACCTTC. It encodes CASSLAWDRVNYGYTF.

CDR3 bases: TGCGCCAGCAGCCAAGGTATCGGACAGAACACTGAAGCTTTCTTT. The encoded protein is CASSQGIGQNTEAFF. The chain is built from TRBV4-1 and TRBJ1-1, with D maybe TRBD1 (5 bases). The CDR3 totals 15 residues. Per the germline V gene, CDR1 is MGHRA and CDR2 is YSYEKL. Trimming took off 1 base at V and 1 base at J, with 10 bases between the two ends.

The chain recombines TRBV2 with TRBJ2-5; D ambiguous. CDR1 and CDR2 (germline): SNHLY, FYNNEI. The germline V and J ends were trimmed by 1 base and 2 bases, with 8 bases remaining between them. This CDR3 has 14 amino acids. The CDR3 loop is CASSEDPGQETQYF. For the CDR3, the DNA is TGTGCCAGCAGTGAAGACCCGGGTCAAGAGACCCAGTACTTC.

The V gene is TRBV21-1, the J gene TRBJ2-3; TRBD1, the D gene given by the table, was not confirmed from the DNA. TRBV21-1 constitutes a pseudogene. The CDR3 has 16 amino acids. The CDR3 sequence is CASSIRDRITADTQYF. As DNA, the CDR3 is TGTGCCAGCAGCATCCGGGACAGGATTACCGCAGATACGCAGTATTTT.